Sequencing of this T cell receptor (beta chain) was carried out in a study of tumor-infiltrating lymphocytes in primary liver carcinoma. Background on the study: Staged T1-T3 N0M0, the tumors had sizes that ranged from about 4.2 to 10 cm across. General study points: Blood trailed tumors significantly in top-250-clone fraction (p = 0.039). Reduced overlap was seen in tumor-adjacent and tumor-blood pairs versus tumor region pairs.

The CDR3 extends over 15 amino acids. The germline CDR1 and CDR2 sequences are MNHEY and SVGAGI. Ten or more counts support this clonotype. The antigen is undetermined. One junction end does not reproduce the germline sequence, and a read error may be involved. Unsorted whole blood yielded blood RNA, and germline DNA was extracted as well. Chronic HBV infection affected patients, none of whom had received treatment. TCR beta cDNA was reverse-transcribed from around 0.55 ug of total RNA. The reaction used a constant-region primer and ProtoScript II reverse transcriptase. Libraries of TCR beta came from three nested multiplex PCR rounds with slightly modified ARM-PCR. Running 9 to 11 cycles apiece, the first two PCR rounds relied on TRBV1-TRBV30 forward primers together with a C-beta reverse primer. TCRdb reanalysed the multiplex PCR reads using MiXCR and keeps one entry per CDR3 protein. The data hold fewer than 400,000 distinct CDR3 sequences, with about three fifths observed a single time.

This chain links TRBV6-5 with TRBJ2-3, with D perhaps matching TRBD2 (5 bases). The TCR originated in a woman aged 30 to 39 with primary liver carcinoma and hepatitis B virus infection. The specimen was peripheral blood. For the CDR3, the DNA is TGTGCCAGCAGCCTAAGTAAGGCTAGCAAAGATACGCAGTATTTT. It translates to CASSLSKASKDTQYF.